This TCR beta chain originates from a study of cytotoxic CD8 clonotypes in ibrutinib-treated CLL. Study details: Response sampling took place at median around 13 months of treatment, range 6 to 36.

As for this clone: The antigen is not known.

The CDR3 totals 15 residues. Trimming at V came to 8 bases and at J to 1 base, leaving 8 bases not matched to a gene. CDR1 MNHNS and CDR2 SASEGT come from the germline V gene. General observations from the study: Clonality grew at ibrutinib response; at progression, it decreased back toward baseline. Baseline values of clonality outstripped age-matched healthy donors and followed circulating CD8+ T-cell counts. Sustained-remission and progressing patients had unequal sampling times.

Assay: immunoSEQ multiplex PCR; the TCRdb copy retains only in-frame clones and omits some. This sample carries 110,000 to 150,000 clones, 70% to 85% of them seen once, and the ten largest clones take around a quarter. The receptor was isolated from a human donor with chronic lymphocytic leukemia. This specimen was PBMCs, taken after 12 months of ibrutinib treatment. The rearrangement uses TRBV6-1 and TRBJ2-3, with 8 bases lining up with TRBD2. The DNA for the CDR3 is TGTGCCAGCGCCCCGGGGGGGGCCGGCACAGATACGCAGTATTTT. Translating gives CASAPGGAGTDTQYF.